Below, one T cell receptor beta chain is given with its context. No antigen is known for it. RNA transcripts were the template, and TCR beta CDR3 regions were amplified from them. An initial RT-PCR round employing HTBI primers preceded a second-round multiplex PCR. TCRdb ran MiXCR on the multiplex PCR reads and lists one entry per CDR3 protein. The sample includes roughly 500,000 distinct CDR3 sequences, around 15% of them seen just once. This record belongs to a study of Graves' ophthalmopathy and Graves' hyperthyroidism. Study summary: Peripheral blood samples were taken at initial diagnosis, before any treatment.

Study-level findings and limits: Between ophthalmopathy and stable hyperthyroidism, a 13-signature model drew a separation with roughly 85% sensitivity and approximately 81% specificity.

Symptoms, serum thyroxine and TRAb, thyroid ultrasound, and orbital computed tomography formed the diagnostic basis. Isolation of PBMCs was performed using over 9.5 ml of fresh peripheral blood. This CDR3 has 14 residues. V was trimmed by 7 bases and J by 3 bases, leaving 13 bases between them. Germline loops: CDR1 SGHRS, CDR2 YFSETQ. The sequence was obtained from a young woman with Graves' ophthalmopathy. The sample was blood. The rearrangement uses TRBV5-1 and TRBJ2-2; D call uncertain. The CDR3: CASGNRDYTGELFF. Here the CDR3 DNA reads TGCGCCAGCGGGAATAGGGATTACACCGGGGAGCTGTTTTTT.